This entry is about one T cell receptor beta chain. The antigen remains undetermined. These data come from a study of T-cell memory formation after mild COVID-19. The overall study: Most TCR clusters belonged to a single donor.

Study-wide points: While clones contracting from day 15 to 85 were balanced between CD4 and CD8, later expanders leaned CD4+. Confirmation of SARS-CoV-2 specificity was lacking for second-wave clones peaking day 37.

The CDR3 sequence is 14 residues long. Trimming shortened V by 3 bases and J by 3 bases, and 9 bases separated the two germline ends. TCRdb called the 5' RACE reads again in MiXCR, with one record for every CDR3 protein. The repertoire holds about 470,000 distinct CDR3 sequences, about 23% seen once, with under 15% in the top ten. This TCR was recovered from an adult woman who had mild COVID-19 (a few samples of this study predate the infection). Cell type and time point are not known. The V gene is TRBV12-3 or TRBV12-4, the J gene TRBJ1-5, with D possibly TRBD1 on 6 matching bases. Material for sequencing was PBMCs or a T cell subset sorted from them (not recorded which). The CDR3, as DNA: TGTGCCAGCAGTTTCAGGGGTTACAATCAGCCCCAGCATTTT. It is translated as CASSFRGYNQPQHF.